The rows below give T cell receptor beta chains drawn from one sample of a study of cytomegalovirus exposure and HLA in healthy donors. The method was immunoSEQ multiplex PCR; TCRdb's version includes in-frame clones alone and lacks a portion of them. The table shows 180,000 or so clones, with over 60% occurring only once. The sequencing input was PBMCs. Receptors were obtained from a man aged 18 to 30 in good health and CMV-seronegative. Each CDR3 is given with its conserved first and last residue. Each record gives: J gene, clone size, V gene, CDR3 length, D gene, CDR3 DNA, CDR3 protein. D genes are given only for firm matches. Clone size, where shown, is once, few, many, or a class for clones that have expanded.

>TRBJ1-3|once|TRBV4-1|15|NA
TGCGCCAGCAGCCGCGGAGGCAACTCTGGAAACACCATATATTTT
CASSRGGNSGNTIYF
>TRBJ2-3|few|TRBV10-3|12|NA
TGTGCCGCAGGAGGGGCAGGGGATACGCAGTATTTT
CAAGGAGDTQYF
>TRBJ1-4|NA|TRBV7-9|15|TRBD1
TGTGCCAGCAGCTCCGACAGGGGTCGTCGCGAAAAACTGTTTTTT
CASSSDRGRREKLFF
>TRBJ2-2|NA|TRBV28|14|NA
TGTGCCAGCAGTTTACTCAGACAAGCCGGGGAGCTGTTTTTT
CASSLLRQAGELFF
>TRBJ2-1|NA|TRBV7-9|16|TRBD1
TGTGCCAGCAGTCCGAAGACAGGGACAGATTACAATGAGCAGTTCTTC
CASSPKTGTDYNEQFF
>TRBJ1-6|NA|TRBV18|15|NA
TGTGCCAGCTCACCCCAGGGTACGGGTAATTCACCCCTCCACTTT
CASSPQGTGNSPLHF
>TRBJ1-2|NA|TRBV6-1|14|NA
TGTGCCAGCAATGCAGTACAGGGCAACTATGGCTACACCTTC
CASNAVQGNYGYTF
>TRBJ2-1|NA|TRBV6-4|15|TRBD1
TGTGCCAGCAGTGACGGGACAGGGGGTGGCAATGAGCAGTTCTTC
CASSDGTGGGNEQFF
>TRBJ2-3|NA|TRBV9|15|NA
TGTGCCAGCAGCGTAGATGGGACTAGCACAGATACGCAGTATTTT
CASSVDGTSTDTQYF
>TRBJ1-1|few|TRBV6-1|13|NA
TGTGCCAGCAGTGAAACCTTCGGGAGTGAAGCTTTCTTT
CASSETFGSEAFF
>TRBJ2-1|once|TRBV10-1|13|TRBD2
TGCGCCAGAAGAGGGCGGGGGGACAATGAGCAGTTCTTC
CARRGRGDNEQFF
>TRBJ2-7|NA|TRBV15|15|NA
TGTGCCACCAGCAGCCCTGCCGGAGTAAGGGGCGAGCAGTACTTC
CATSSPAGVRGEQYF
>TRBJ2-1|few|TRBV23-1|16|NA
TGCGCCAGCAGTCCTCGCAGGGGAAGCTCCTACAATGAGCAGTTCTTC
CASSPRRGSSYNEQFF
>TRBJ2-7|NA|TRBV27|14|NA
TGTGCCAGCAGTTTATCAGTTAGCTCCTACGAGCAGTACTTC
CASSLSVSSYEQYF
>TRBJ2-1|NA|TRBV29-1|13|NA
TGCAGCGTTCCAAAAGAGGGCGGGGAGATCGAGTTCTTC
CSVPKEGGEIEFF
>TRBJ2-3|NA|TRBV5-4|16|NA
TGTGCCAGCAGCCGGGAGGTGGGGGCGAGGGGAGATACGCAGTATTTT
CASSREVGARGDTQYF
>TRBJ1-1|NA|TRBV7-8|14|NA
TGTGCCAGCAGCCCCGGGTCAGTGAACACTGAAGCTTTCTTT
CASSPGSVNTEAFF
>TRBJ2-1|few|TRBV5-4|14|TRBD1
TGTGCCAGCAGGCGCGCCACAGGGGGCAATGAGCAGTTCTTC
CASRRATGGNEQFF
>TRBJ2-3|NA|TRBV5-1|15|TRBD1
TGCGCCAGCAGCCTCTGGGACAGGGGAGCAGATACGCAGTATTTT
CASSLWDRGADTQYF
>TRBJ2-1|NA|TRBV7-6|14|NA
TGTGCCAGCAGCTTGAGGGTGGGTGACAATGAGCAGTTCTTC
CASSLRVGDNEQFF
>TRBJ2-5|NA|TRBV7-3|14|NA
TGTGCCAGCAGCCTCGGGATCCGGGGAGAGACCCAGTACTTC
CASSLGIRGETQYF
>TRBJ2-7|NA|TRBV2|15|TRBD1
TGTGCCAGCAGTCCGCCCCGCGCAGGGGGCGGCGAGCAGTACTTC
CASSPPRAGGGEQYF
>TRBJ1-5|few|TRBV19|15|NA
TGTGCCAGTAGTCAGACGACAGTTAGCAATCAGCCCCAGCATTTT
CASSQTTVSNQPQHF
>TRBJ2-1|few|TRBV29-1|10|NA
TGCAGCATGTCCGACAATGAGCAGTTCTTC
CSMSDNEQFF